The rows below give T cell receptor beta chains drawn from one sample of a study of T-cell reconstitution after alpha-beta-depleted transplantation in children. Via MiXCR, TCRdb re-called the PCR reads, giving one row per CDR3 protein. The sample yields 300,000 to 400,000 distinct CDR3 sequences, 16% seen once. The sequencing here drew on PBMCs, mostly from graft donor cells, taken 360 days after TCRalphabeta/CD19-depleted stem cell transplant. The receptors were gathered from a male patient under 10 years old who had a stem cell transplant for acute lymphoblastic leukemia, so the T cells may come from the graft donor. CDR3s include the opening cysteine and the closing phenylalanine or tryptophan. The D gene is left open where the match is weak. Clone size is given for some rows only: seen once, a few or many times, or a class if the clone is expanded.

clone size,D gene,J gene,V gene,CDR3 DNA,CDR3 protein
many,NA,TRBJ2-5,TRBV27,TGTGCCAGCAGTTTATCCTGCCTCCTGGGACAACAAGAGACCCAGTACTTC,CASSLSCLLGQQETQYF
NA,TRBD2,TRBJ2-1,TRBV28,TGTGCCAGCAGTTTACCTGGACTAGCGGGGGAGCAGTTCTTC,CASSLPGLAGEQFF
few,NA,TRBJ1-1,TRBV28,TGTGCCAGCAACCCCCAGGGGCTGCCGGCCGGGGACACTGAAGCTTTCTTT,CASNPQGLPAGDTEAFF
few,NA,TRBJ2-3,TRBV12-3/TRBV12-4,TGTGCCAGCAGTTCTGGCCAATTACGGCGCCTAGTGACAGATACGCAGTATTTT,CASSSGQLRRLVTDTQYF
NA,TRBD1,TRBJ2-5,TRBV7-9,TGTGCCAGCAGCTTAGAGTGGACAGGGCAAGAGACCCAGTACTTC,CASSLEWTGQETQYF
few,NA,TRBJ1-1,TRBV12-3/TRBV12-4,TGTGCCAGCAGTTTTTTCGTGAACACTGAAGCTTTCTTT,CASSFFVNTEAFF
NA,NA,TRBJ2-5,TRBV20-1,TGCAGTGCTAGAGATCCGATCCAAGAGACCCAGTACTTC,CSARDPIQETQYF
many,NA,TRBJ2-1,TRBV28,TGTGCCAGCAGTTTTCAAGACAATGAGCAGTTCTTC,CASSFQDNEQFF
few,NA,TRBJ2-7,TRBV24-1,TGTGCCACCAGTGATACGACAGATCCTACCTACGAGCAGTACTTC,CATSDTTDPTYEQYF
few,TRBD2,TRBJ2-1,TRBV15,TGTGCCACCAGCAGAGACCTACCGGGACTAGCAATCAATGAGCAGTTCTTC,CATSRDLPGLAINEQFF
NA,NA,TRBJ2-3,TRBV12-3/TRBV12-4,TGTGCCAGCAGTCCCCCGACAGGACGGGATACGCAGTATTTT,CASSPPTGRDTQYF
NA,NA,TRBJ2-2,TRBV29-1,TGCAGCGTTCGGAGCTTTGAGAACACCGGGGAGCTGTTTTTT,CSVRSFENTGELFF
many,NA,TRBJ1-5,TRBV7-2,TGTGCCAGCAGCTTAGTGGGGGGCGTTAATCAGCCCCAGCATTTT,CASSLVGGVNQPQHF
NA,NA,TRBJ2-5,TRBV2,TGTGCCAGCAGTAATGGGGGGGGGCCATCCCAAGAGACCCAGTACTTC,CASSNGGGPSQETQYF
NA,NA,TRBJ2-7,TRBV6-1,TGTGCCAGCAGTGAATGGCTCGTTGTGCTAGCCCTCTACGAGCAGTACTTC,CASSEWLVVLALYEQYF
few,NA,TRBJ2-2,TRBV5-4,TGTGCCAGCAGCTCCAGTGCCGGGGAGCTGTTTTTT,CASSSSAGELFF
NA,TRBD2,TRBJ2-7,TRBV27,TGTGCCAGCAGTCTAAGGACTAGCGGGAGAGGCGAGCAGTACTTC,CASSLRTSGRGEQYF
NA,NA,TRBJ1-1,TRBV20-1,TGCAGTGCGATCATCCTCATCTTGGGGAACACTGAAGCTTTCTTT,CSAIILILGNTEAFF
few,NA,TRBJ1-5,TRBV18,TGTGCCAGCTCACAAAACCACCGGGACGCAGGTCAGCCCCAGCATTTT,CASSQNHRDAGQPQHF